This T cell receptor (beta chain) appears in the sequencing data of a study of T cell repertoires and leukemia-associated antigens (dated by TCRdb to between 2019 and 2020). At the level of the whole study: About 5.1 to 6.6 million read pairs and roughly 3.3 to 5.0 million effective reads were obtained per sample, with roughly 16 million effective reads obtained overall. The full study reports these points: No significant differences among the four groups were observed in the numbers of Vbeta genes (approximately 60), Jbeta genes (about 15), VDJ rearrangements, or unique CDR3s. The antigen specificity and function of the expanded clones were not directly tested and needed further investigation.

TRIzol reagent was used to extract total RNA from the cultured T cells. TCRbeta libraries were amplified from RNA by 5' rapid amplification of cDNA ends (5'RACE). Before sequencing, library concentration and integrity were assessed using Qubit, an Agilent instrument, and quantitative PCR. Sequencing of qualified libraries was performed on Illumina HiSeq or MiSeq by a commercial service provider. In the paper's pipeline: TCR sequences in each sample were identified with MiXCR version 1.8.2. To qualify, a clone needed a CDR3 longer than four amino acids, an in-frame nucleotide length, and no stop codon. A read containing the complete CDR3 structure was counted as an effective read. RT-PCR with 24 Vbeta primers, GeneScan spectratyping, and Sanger sequencing were used to validate expanded clones. TCRdb reran the public reads through fastp at Q25 and MiXCR, keeping productive beta chains. Here each entry gathers all rows of one CDR3 protein and keeps the most common genes and DNA. The V and J calls come from TCRdb's annotation, not from the publication. Across this sample there are about 14,000 distinct CDR3 sequences, with 30% to 40% seen only once. About 9% of the sample rests with the top ten.

In this sample, this clonotype turned up a few times. Its antigen is currently not known. No clone much larger than this one lies a single base away; base qualities are absent. As a first step, the CD3+ T cells were left to rest overnight in RPMI 1640 lacking fetal bovine serum, at around 2.5 million cells/mL. MACS immunomagnetic beads were used, per the manufacturer's instructions, to isolate CD3+ T cells from PBMCs. The sample comprised CD3+ T cells sorted from blood and cultured. The clonotype originates from a female donor in good health.

The CDR3 amino acid sequence is: CASSLARPGLYQETQYF. The nucleotides read TGTGCCAGCAGCTTAGCGCGTCCAGGATTGTACCAAGAGACCCAGTACTTC. This chain is built from TRBV7-8 and TRBJ2-5; confidence is insufficient to name the D gene. The CDR3 sequence holds 17 residues, the cysteine and phenylalanine included. Only CDR3 DNA remains: 51 bases, in frame from the first base. V lost 0 bases and J lost 0 bases; the stretch between them is 14 bases long. Looking up the germline V gene yields CDR1 SGHVS and CDR2 FQNEAQ.